The rows below give T cell receptor beta chains drawn from one sample of a study of tumor-infiltrating lymphocytes in localized non-small cell lung cancer. Using immunoSEQ multiplex PCR, the repertoire was profiled, and TCRdb retains in-frame clones only, with some absent. This table has around 13,000 clones, around 68% appearing once. What was sequenced was uninvolved lung tissue not adjacent to the tumor. The receptors originated from a human donor with non-small cell lung cancer. The CDR3 runs from the conserved cysteine through the conserved F or W. Fields, in order: J gene, clone size, D gene, V gene, CDR3 protein, CDR3 DNA. D genes are given only for firm matches. A row's size may be missing; if present it is once, few, many or a size class.

j_call: TRBJ1-1; clone_size: medium-sized; d_call: TRBD1; v_call: TRBV28; cdr3_aa: CASSGYRGPTEAFF; cdr3_nt: TGTGCCAGCAGTGGTTACAGGGGGCCCACTGAAGCTTTCTTT
j_call: TRBJ1-3; clone_size: few; d_call: NA; v_call: TRBV28; cdr3_aa: CASSLVGGSGNTIYF; cdr3_nt: TGTGCCAGCAGTTTAGTCGGAGGTTCTGGAAACACCATATATTTT
j_call: TRBJ2-5; clone_size: NA; d_call: NA; v_call: TRBV7-8; cdr3_aa: CASSLERAEETQYF; cdr3_nt: TGTGCCAGCAGCTTAGAGAGAGCAGAAGAGACCCAGTACTTC
j_call: TRBJ1-2; clone_size: NA; d_call: NA; v_call: TRBV7-2; cdr3_aa: CASSPDTGRSNYGYTF; cdr3_nt: TGTGCCAGCAGCCCCGACACCGGGAGATCTAACTATGGCTACACCTTC
j_call: TRBJ1-1; clone_size: NA; d_call: NA; v_call: TRBV29-1; cdr3_aa: CSARTEYTEAFF; cdr3_nt: TGCAGCGCCAGGACAGAGTATACTGAAGCTTTCTTT
j_call: TRBJ1-2; clone_size: NA; d_call: NA; v_call: TRBV10-3; cdr3_aa: CAIRGGRGRLVGYTF; cdr3_nt: TGTGCCATCAGGGGGGGACGGGGTAGGCTTGTAGGCTACACCTTC
j_call: TRBJ1-1; clone_size: few; d_call: NA; v_call: TRBV28; cdr3_aa: CASRFLSEAFF; cdr3_nt: TGTGCCAGCAGATTCCTCTCTGAAGCTTTCTTT
j_call: TRBJ2-5; clone_size: NA; d_call: NA; v_call: TRBV5-1; cdr3_aa: CASSAGTELETQYF; cdr3_nt: TGCGCCAGCAGCGCCGGGACCGAGCTAGAGACCCAGTACTTC
j_call: TRBJ2-2; clone_size: few; d_call: NA; v_call: TRBV7-2; cdr3_aa: CASSLNSIGELFF; cdr3_nt: TGTGCCAGCAGCTTAAATTCCATCGGGGAGCTGTTTTTT
j_call: TRBJ1-2; clone_size: NA; d_call: NA; v_call: TRBV9; cdr3_aa: CASSVEPGAHYGYTF; cdr3_nt: TGTGCCAGCAGCGTAGAGCCCGGGGCTCACTATGGCTACACCTTC
j_call: TRBJ2-7; clone_size: NA; d_call: NA; v_call: TRBV5-5; cdr3_aa: CASSLGPVSSYEQYF; cdr3_nt: TGTGCCAGCAGCTTGGGACCTGTGAGCTCCTACGAGCAGTACTTC
j_call: TRBJ2-3; clone_size: NA; d_call: NA; v_call: TRBV5-4; cdr3_aa: CASSGTRNTQYF; cdr3_nt: TGTGCCAGCAGCGGAACTAGGAATACGCAGTATTTT
j_call: TRBJ1-5; clone_size: NA; d_call: NA; v_call: TRBV7-6; cdr3_aa: CASSLNSNQPQHF; cdr3_nt: TGTGCCAGCAGCCTGAATAGCAATCAGCCCCAGCATTTT
j_call: TRBJ1-2; clone_size: NA; d_call: TRBD1; v_call: TRBV29-1; cdr3_aa: CSVGDRDRYTF; cdr3_nt: TGCAGCGTTGGGGACAGGGATCGCTACACCTTC
j_call: TRBJ2-3; clone_size: NA; d_call: NA; v_call: TRBV6-1; cdr3_aa: CASRGRPDTQYF; cdr3_nt: TGTGCCAGCAGAGGACGACCAGATACGCAGTATTTT
j_call: TRBJ1-5; clone_size: NA; d_call: NA; v_call: TRBV4-2; cdr3_aa: CASSQGFHSNQPQHF; cdr3_nt: TGTGCCAGCAGCCAAGGTTTCCATAGCAATCAGCCCCAGCATTTT
j_call: TRBJ2-1; clone_size: NA; d_call: TRBD2; v_call: TRBV29-1; cdr3_aa: CSVEGAGAAAGNEQFF; cdr3_nt: TGCAGCGTTGAAGGGGCGGGAGCGGCAGCGGGGAATGAGCAGTTCTTC
j_call: TRBJ2-1; clone_size: once; d_call: NA; v_call: TRBV27; cdr3_aa: CASSSLSGSSYNEQFF; cdr3_nt: TGTGCCAGCAGTTCCCTTAGCGGATCTTCCTACAATGAGCAGTTCTTC
j_call: TRBJ1-2; clone_size: NA; d_call: NA; v_call: TRBV19; cdr3_aa: CASTNGDYGYTF; cdr3_nt: TGTGCCAGTACCAACGGAGACTATGGCTACACCTTC